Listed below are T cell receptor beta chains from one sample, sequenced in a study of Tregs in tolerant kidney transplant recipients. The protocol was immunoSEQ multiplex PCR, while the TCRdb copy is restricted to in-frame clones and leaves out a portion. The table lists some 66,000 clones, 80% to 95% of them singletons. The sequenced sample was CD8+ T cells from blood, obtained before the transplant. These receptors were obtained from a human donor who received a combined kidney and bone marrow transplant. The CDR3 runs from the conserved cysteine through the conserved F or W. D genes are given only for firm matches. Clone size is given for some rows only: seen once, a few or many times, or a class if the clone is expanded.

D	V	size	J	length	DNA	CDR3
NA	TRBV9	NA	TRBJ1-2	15	TGTGCCAGCACCACCACCCGCTCAGGGAACTATGGCTACACCTTC	CASTTTRSGNYGYTF
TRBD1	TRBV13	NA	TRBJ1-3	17	TGTGCCAGCAGCTTAGGGACAGGGTTTTTCTCTGGAAACACCATATATTTT	CASSLGTGFFSGNTIYF
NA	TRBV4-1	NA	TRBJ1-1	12	TGCGCCAGCAGCCAATGGACAATCGAAGCTTTCTTT	CASSQWTIEAFF
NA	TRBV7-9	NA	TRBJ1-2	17	TGTGCCAGCAGCTTAGCTTGGACTATTCCCCCTTTATATGGCTACACCTTC	CASSLAWTIPPLYGYTF
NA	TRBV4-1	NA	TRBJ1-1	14	TGCGCCAGCAGCCAAGTGAGGGGGGGGACTGAAGCTTTCTTT	CASSQVRGGTEAFF
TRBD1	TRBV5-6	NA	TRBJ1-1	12	TGTGCCAGCAGCGAAGGACAGGCGTCAGCTTTCTTT	CASSEGQASAFF
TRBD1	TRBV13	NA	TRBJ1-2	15	TGTGCCAGCAGCTTAAGGGACAGGATACTCGGTGGCTACACCTTC	CASSLRDRILGGYTF
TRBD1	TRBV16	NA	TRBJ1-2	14	TGTGCCAGCAGTCCCCGACAGGGAACAAATGGCTACACCTTC	CASSPRQGTNGYTF
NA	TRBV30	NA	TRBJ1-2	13	TGTGCCTGGCGTTATGCGGTTTACGAGGGCTACACCTTC	CAWRYAVYEGYTF
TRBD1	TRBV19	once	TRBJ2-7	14	TGTGCCAGTAGCCGCCGGGACAGGTCCTACGAGCAGTACTTC	CASSRRDRSYEQYF
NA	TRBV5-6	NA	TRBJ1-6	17	TGTGCCAGCAACAAGGGCCGAGGACTCCAAAGCGGTTCACCCCTCCACTTT	CASNKGRGLQSGSPLHF
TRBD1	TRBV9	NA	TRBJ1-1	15	TGTGCCAGCAGCGTTAATCGACAGGGAGGCGCTGAAGCTTTCTTT	CASSVNRQGGAEAFF
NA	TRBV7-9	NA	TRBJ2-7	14	TGTGCCAGCAGCTCACCCCCACAGACCTACGAGCAGTACTTC	CASSSPPQTYEQYF
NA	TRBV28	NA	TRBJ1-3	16	TGTGCCAGCAGTTCCCCCGACAGTTACTCTGGAAACACCATATATTTT	CASSSPDSYSGNTIYF
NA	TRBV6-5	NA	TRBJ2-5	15	TGTGCCAGCAGGCGAGGGGGGGATAGGCAAGAGACCCAGTACTTC	CASRRGGDRQETQYF
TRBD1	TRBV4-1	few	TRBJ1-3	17	TGCGCCAGCAGCCAACCGGGACAGCCTCTCTCTGGAAACACCATATATTTT	CASSQPGQPLSGNTIYF
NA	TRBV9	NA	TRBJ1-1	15	TGTGCCAGCAGCGTAGCTACATCAGGGGCTTCTGAAGCTTTCTTT	CASSVATSGASEAFF
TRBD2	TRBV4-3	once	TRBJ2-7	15	TGCGCCAGCAGCCAAGGGTGGAGCGGGATCTACGAGCAGTACTTC	CASSQGWSGIYEQYF
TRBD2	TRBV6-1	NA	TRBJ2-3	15	TGTGCCAGCAGTGAACTAGCGGGAGCCGCAGATACGCAGTATTTT	CASSELAGAADTQYF
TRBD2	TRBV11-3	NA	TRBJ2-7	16	TGTGCCAGCAGCCCCTGGACTAGCGGAGCATCCTACGAGCAGTACTTC	CASSPWTSGASYEQYF
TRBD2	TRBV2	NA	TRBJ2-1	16	TGTGCCAGCATCCGAAGAGCGGGATCGTTTGGCGATGAGCAGTTCTTC	CASIRRAGSFGDEQFF
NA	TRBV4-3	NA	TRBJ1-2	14	TGCGCCAGCAGCCAAGTGGTCAGGGCTCCTGGCTACACCTTC	CASSQVVRAPGYTF
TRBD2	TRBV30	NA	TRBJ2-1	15	TGTGCCTGGAGTGATAGCGGGGCTCTCTACAATGAGCAGTTCTTC	CAWSDSGALYNEQFF
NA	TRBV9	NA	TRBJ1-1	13	TGTGCCAGCAGCGTAGCGGGGTACACTGAAGCTTTCTTT	CASSVAGYTEAFF
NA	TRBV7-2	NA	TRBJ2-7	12	TGTGCCAGCAGCTTAGCGCGGTACGAGCAGTACTTC	CASSLARYEQYF
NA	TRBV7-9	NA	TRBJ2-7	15	TGTGCCAGCAGCTTTACAGCAGGGGCCGTAGTCGAGCAGTACTTC	CASSFTAGAVVEQYF
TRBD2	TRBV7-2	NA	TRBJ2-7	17	TGTGCCAGCAGCTTAGCGCACTTAGCGGGAGGGCTAGTCGAGCAGTACTTC	CASSLAHLAGGLVEQYF
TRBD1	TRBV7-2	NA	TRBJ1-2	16	TGTGCCAGCAGCTTAGGCAGGGGGCAGAGGAACTATGGCTACACCTTC	CASSLGRGQRNYGYTF
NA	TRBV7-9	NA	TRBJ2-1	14	TGTGCCAGCAGCTTAGGCAGTTCCTACAATGAGCAGTTCTTC	CASSLGSSYNEQFF
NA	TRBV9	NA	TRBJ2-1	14	TGTGCCAGCAGCGTAGGAGGACAATACAATGAGCAGTTCTTC	CASSVGGQYNEQFF
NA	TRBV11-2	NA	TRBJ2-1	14	TGTGCCAGCAGCTACGGGACTTCGTTTCTTGAGCAGTTCTTC	CASSYGTSFLEQFF
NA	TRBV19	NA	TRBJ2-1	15	TGTGCCAGTAGTATAGGTACTGTAGGGGGCAATGAGCAGTTCTTC	CASSIGTVGGNEQFF
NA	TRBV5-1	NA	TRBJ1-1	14	TGCGCCAGCAGCTTGGAGGCAGGGGCCCCTGAAGCTTTCTTT	CASSLEAGAPEAFF
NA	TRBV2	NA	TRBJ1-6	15	TGTGCCAGCAGTGAAAGGAGTGTTGAGAATTCACCCCTCCACTTT	CASSERSVENSPLHF
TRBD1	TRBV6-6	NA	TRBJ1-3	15	TGTGCCAGCAGGGGGGCAGGGGGCTCTGGAAACACCATATATTTT	CASRGAGGSGNTIYF
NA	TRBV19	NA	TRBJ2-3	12	TGTGCCAGTAGTATCGGAGGAGATACGCAGTATTTT	CASSIGGDTQYF
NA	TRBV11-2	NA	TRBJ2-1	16	TGTGCCAGCAGCTTAGTACCGGCTAGCTCCTACAATGAGCAGTTCTTC	CASSLVPASSYNEQFF
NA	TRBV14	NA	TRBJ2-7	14	TGTGCCAGCAGCCACGGAGGCCCCTCCTACGAGCAGTACTTC	CASSHGGPSYEQYF
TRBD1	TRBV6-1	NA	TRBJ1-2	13	TGTGCCAGCAGGGCGGGACAGGGGGATGGCTACACCTTC	CASRAGQGDGYTF
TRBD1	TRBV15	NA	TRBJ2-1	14	TGTGCCACCAGCCCTATAACAGGGGGTAATGAGCAGTTCTTC	CATSPITGGNEQFF